The T cell receptor (beta chain) described here comes from a study of T cell repertoires in cytomegalovirus infection. Overall study: Epitope selection comprised recently identified HLA-C-restricted CMV epitopes and well-studied HLA-B-restricted CMV epitopes. Public TCR beta signatures were indicative of both CMV infection and a matching HLA type.

The table lists this clonotype with a few counts. Antigen specificity is unknown. TCRdb reprocessed the reads with MiXCR, giving one entry per CDR3 protein. The sample lists some 800,000 distinct CDR3 sequences, around 29% occurring once. V was pared by 4 bases and J by 8 bases, with 18 bases between. This CDR3 region has 15 residues. Study-wide results and caveats: Dominant in the ex vivo response were TCR beta clonotypes restricted by HLA-C and specific for CMV.

This chain joins TRBV12-3 or TRBV12-4 and TRBJ1-5, with TRBD1 as a possible D gene (5 bases). Sequences were derived from cultured CD8+ T cells from PBMCs, sampled from culture after CMV antigen stimulation. The TCR was taken from a human donor in good health (CMV status not recorded). Some clones in this sample may be carry-over from other donors' samples. In DNA, the CDR3 is TGTGCCAGCAGTTCGACAGCTACGGTCGAAAAGCCCCAGCATTTT. This sequence encodes CASSSTATVEKPQHF.